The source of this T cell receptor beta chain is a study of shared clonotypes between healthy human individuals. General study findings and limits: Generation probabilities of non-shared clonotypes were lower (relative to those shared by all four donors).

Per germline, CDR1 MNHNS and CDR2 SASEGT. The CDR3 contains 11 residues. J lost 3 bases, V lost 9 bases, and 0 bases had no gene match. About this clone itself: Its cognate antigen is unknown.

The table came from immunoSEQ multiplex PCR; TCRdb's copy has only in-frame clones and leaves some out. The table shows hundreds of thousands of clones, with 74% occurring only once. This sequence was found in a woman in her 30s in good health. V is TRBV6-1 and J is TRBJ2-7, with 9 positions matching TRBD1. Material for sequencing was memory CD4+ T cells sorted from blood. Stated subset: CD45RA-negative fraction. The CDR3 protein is CARGQGYEQYF. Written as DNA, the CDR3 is TGTGCCAGGGGACAGGGCTACGAGCAGTACTTC.